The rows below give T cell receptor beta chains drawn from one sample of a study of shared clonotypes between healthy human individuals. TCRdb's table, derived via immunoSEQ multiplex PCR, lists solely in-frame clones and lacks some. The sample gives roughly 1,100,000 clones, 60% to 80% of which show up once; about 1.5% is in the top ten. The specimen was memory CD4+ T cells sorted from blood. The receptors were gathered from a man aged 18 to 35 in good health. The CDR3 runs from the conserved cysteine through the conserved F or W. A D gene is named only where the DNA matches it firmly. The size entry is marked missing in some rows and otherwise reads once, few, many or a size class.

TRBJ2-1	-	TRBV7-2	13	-	TGTGCCAGCAGCTTAGGGCGGTACAATGAGCAGTTCTTC	CASSLGRYNEQFF
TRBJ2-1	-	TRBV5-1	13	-	TGCGCCAGCAGGCCGACTAGTCGAGATGAGCAGTTCTTC	CASRPTSRDEQFF
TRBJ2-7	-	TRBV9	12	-	TGTGCCAGCGGGGTTAGGGACGGCGAGCAGTACTTC	CASGVRDGEQYF
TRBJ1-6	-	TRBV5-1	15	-	TGCGCCAGCAGCTTGGGGCAGGGAAGTAATTCACCCCTCCACTTT	CASSLGQGSNSPLHF
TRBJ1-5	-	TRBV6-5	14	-	TGTGCCAGCAGTTACTCTAGGGGGAGTCAGCCCCAGCATTTT	CASSYSRGSQPQHF
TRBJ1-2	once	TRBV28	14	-	TGTGCCAGCACCAGAGGGGGTCCCGGCTATGGCTACACCTTC	CASTRGGPGYGYTF
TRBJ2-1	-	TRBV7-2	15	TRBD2	TGTGCCAGCAGCTTCGGACTAGCGAGGGGCAATGAGCAGTTCTTC	CASSFGLARGNEQFF
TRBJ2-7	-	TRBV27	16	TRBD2	TGTGCCAGCAGTTTATCCGGGACTAGCGGGAGGCTCGAGCAGTACTTC	CASSLSGTSGRLEQYF
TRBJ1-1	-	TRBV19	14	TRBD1	TGTGCCACCAAAACGGGACAGATGAACACTGAAGCTTTCTTT	CATKTGQMNTEAFF
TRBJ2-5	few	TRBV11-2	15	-	TGTGCCAGCAGCTTAGACGGCAGCCTACAAGAGACCCAGTACTTC	CASSLDGSLQETQYF
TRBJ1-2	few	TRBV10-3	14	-	TGTGCCATCAGTGAGTCTCGGGGAATGCATGGCTACACCTTC	CAISESRGMHGYTF
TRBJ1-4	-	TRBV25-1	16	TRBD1	TGTGCCAGCAGTATCTCCGGGACAGGGCTCAATGAAAAACTGTTTTTT	CASSISGTGLNEKLFF
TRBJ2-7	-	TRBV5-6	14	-	TGTGCCAGCAGCTTGGAGGGCAGGGTGGCCGAGCAGTACTTC	CASSLEGRVAEQYF
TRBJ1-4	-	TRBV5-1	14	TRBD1	TGCGCCAGCAGCGAGGGACAGGGGAATGAAAAACTGTTTTTT	CASSEGQGNEKLFF
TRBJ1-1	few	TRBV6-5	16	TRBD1	TGTGCCAGCAGTTCTCCGGGACAGGGGGCCGACACTGAAGCTTTCTTT	CASSSPGQGADTEAFF
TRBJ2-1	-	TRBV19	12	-	TGTGCCAGTAGTAGCTATGCACGTGAGCAGTTCTTC	CASSSYAREQFF
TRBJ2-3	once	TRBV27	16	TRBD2	TGTGCCAGCAGTAGAAGGACTAGCGCTAGCACAGATACGCAGTATTTT	CASSRRTSASTDTQYF
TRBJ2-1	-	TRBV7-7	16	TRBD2	TGTGCTAGCAGCCCCTCAGTTTCAGCGGGGGTGGGTGAGCAGTTCTTC	CASSPSVSAGVGEQFF
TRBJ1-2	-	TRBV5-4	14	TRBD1	TGTGCCAGCAGCGCCGGGACAGGGGGCGAAGGCTACACCTTC	CASSAGTGGEGYTF
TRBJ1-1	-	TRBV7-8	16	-	TGTGCCAGCAGCTTACAACAATCGTTCATGAACACTGAAGCTTTCTTT	CASSLQQSFMNTEAFF
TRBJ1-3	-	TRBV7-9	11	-	TGTGCCACCTTGAAGGGAAACACCATATATTTT	CATLKGNTIYF
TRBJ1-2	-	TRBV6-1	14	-	TGTGCCAGCAGGGAGGACAGTTCTTCCTATGGCTACACCTTC	CASREDSSSYGYTF
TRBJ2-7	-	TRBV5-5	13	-	TGTGCCAGCAGCTGGGGCTCACCATCGGCGGGGTACTTC	CASSWGSPSAGYF
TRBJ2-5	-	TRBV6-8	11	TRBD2	TGTGCCAGCACCAGACTAGCGATACAGTACTTC	CASTRLAIQYF
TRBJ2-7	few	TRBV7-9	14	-	TGTGCCAGCAGCCTAGGAGGGACCTCCTACGAGCAGTACTTC	CASSLGGTSYEQYF
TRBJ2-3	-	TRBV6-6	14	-	TGTGCCAGCAGTTCTACAGGGCCCACAGATACGCAGTATTTT	CASSSTGPTDTQYF
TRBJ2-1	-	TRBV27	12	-	TGTGCCAGCAGTTTAGTAAGAAATGAGCAGTTCTTC	CASSLVRNEQFF
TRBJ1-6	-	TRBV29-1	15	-	TGCAGCGTCCGGGTCCAAAGCTCCTATAATTCACCCCTCCACTTT	CSVRVQSSYNSPLHF
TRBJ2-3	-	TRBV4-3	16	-	TGCGCCAGCAGCCAAGATCACACTAGCCCCACAGATACGCAGTATTTT	CASSQDHTSPTDTQYF
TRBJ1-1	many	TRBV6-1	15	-	TGTGCCAGCAGCGTACAGGGTTGGGGGAACACTGAAGCTTTCTTT	CASSVQGWGNTEAFF
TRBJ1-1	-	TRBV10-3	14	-	TGTGCCATCAGTGGGGGACGGACTTACGCTGAAGCTTTCTTT	CAISGGRTYAEAFF
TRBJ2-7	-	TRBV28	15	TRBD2	TGTGCCAGCAGTTTATCGGGACTAGGCTCCTACGAGCAGTACTTC	CASSLSGLGSYEQYF
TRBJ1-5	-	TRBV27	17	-	TGTGCCAGCAGTTTATCCTTTGCCGGGATGAGCAATCAGCCCCAGCATTTT	CASSLSFAGMSNQPQHF
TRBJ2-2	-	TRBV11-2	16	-	TGTGCCAGCAGCTTAAGGGTTTTGGGGGGCTTCGGGGAGCTGTTTTTT	CASSLRVLGGFGELFF
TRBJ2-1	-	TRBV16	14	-	TGTGCCAGCAGCCCTGGTTCCGGGAACAATGAGCAGTTCTTC	CASSPGSGNNEQFF
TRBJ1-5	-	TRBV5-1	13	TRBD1	TGCGCCAGCAGCTGGACAGGGGATCAGCCCCAGCATTTT	CASSWTGDQPQHF
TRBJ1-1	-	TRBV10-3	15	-	TGTGCCATCAGTGAGTCGCAGGGGCGACTGACCTGGGCTTTCTTT	CAISESQGRLTWAFF
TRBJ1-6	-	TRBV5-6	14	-	TGTGCCAGCAGCGCCAGGGTAGCCCGGAGACCCCTCCACTTT	CASSARVARRPLHF
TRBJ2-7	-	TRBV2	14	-	TGTGCCAGCACCGACGGCCTCGACTCCTACGAGCAGTACTTC	CASTDGLDSYEQYF
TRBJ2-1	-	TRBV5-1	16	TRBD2	TGCGCCAGCTCGAGGACTAGCGGGTTCTCCTACAATGAGCAGTTCTTC	CASSRTSGFSYNEQFF
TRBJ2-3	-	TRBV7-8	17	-	TGTGCCAGCAGCGTACTAGGAAGGGGAACGGGCACAGATACGCAGTATTTT	CASSVLGRGTGTDTQYF
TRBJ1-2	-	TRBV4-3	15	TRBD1	TGCGCCAGCAGCCAAGGACAGGGAGGTGTCTATGGCTACACCTTC	CASSQGQGGVYGYTF
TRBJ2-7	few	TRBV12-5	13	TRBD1	TGTGCTACCCAACAGGGGGCCTCCTACGAGCAGTACTTC	CATQQGASYEQYF
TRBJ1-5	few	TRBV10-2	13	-	TGCGCCATTTCCCCGGTTCAGAATCAGCCCCAGCATTTT	CAISPVQNQPQHF
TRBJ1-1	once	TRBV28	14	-	TGTGCCAGCATCGTTGCGGATCTAGGCACTGAAGCTTTCTTT	CASIVADLGTEAFF